This T cell receptor beta chain was identified during a study of blood T cell repertoires in COVID-19. Across the whole study: Material from acute and convalescent COVID-19 was sourced from the United States, Italy and Spain. T cells, B-cell-depleted T cells, or PBMCs supplied cDNA or gDNA.

In the authors' methods: Reference gene primer amplification gave nucleated cell count estimates. Using immunoSEQ multiplex PCR, the repertoire was profiled, and TCRdb retains in-frame clones only, with some absent. V, J and clone size were drawn from that table, and D and trimming were deduced from the DNA. The table records approximately 37,000 clones, around 87% of them present only once. Germline V CDR1 and CDR2: MNHEY, SVGAGI. J gave up 4 bases and V 2 bases, and 0 bases lay outside the gene matches. The CDR3 is 14 amino acids. The chain recombines TRBV6-5 with TRBJ1-5; 9 positions agree with TRBD1. The material sequenced was peripheral blood. The clonotype originates from a man between 50 and 59 years old in a cohort sampled during active COVID-19. The CDR3 DNA follows: TGTGCCAGCAGTTACGGGACAGGGAATCAGCCCCAGCATTTT. Translated: CASSYGTGNQPQHF.